This T cell receptor (beta chain) was recorded in a study of Ad26.COV2.S vaccination and SARS-CoV-2 variants. Study-wide results and limits: It was reported that spike-specific CD8+ and CD4+ T cell responses were substantially broad after vaccination.

Trimming removed 7 bases from V and 0 bases from J, with 17 bases in between. Germline V gene sequence: CDR1 SGHRS, CDR2 YFSETQ. The CDR3 runs 17 residues. Sample treatment: roughly 19 received Ad26.COV2.S at low or high dose, single or two shots; several received placebo; per-sample allocation not given. The study sampled participants on day 63 after the first vaccine or placebo injection. Comment on this clone: Its antigen is as yet unknown.

Clones were sequenced by immunoSEQ multiplex PCR, and TCRdb holds only the in-frame ones, with some missing. The sample contains approximately 280,000 clones, around 87% of which appear only once. The receptor comes from a person aged 18-65 years who received the Ad26.COV2.S COVID-19 vaccine or a placebo. The starting material was peripheral blood, obtained in a trial of Ad26.COV2.S vaccine versus placebo. This chain joins TRBV5-1 and TRBJ2-6; unclear D gene. CDR3 amino acids: CASRLSTLSSGANVLTF. The CDR3 nucleotides are TGCGCCAGCCGACTCTCGACGCTCAGCTCTGGGGCCAACGTCCTGACTTTC.